This T cell receptor (beta chain) was obtained from a study of cytomegalovirus exposure and HLA in healthy donors. Primers for the PCR totalled 60 Vbeta and 13 Jbeta. Assay used: immunoSEQ multiplex PCR; TCRdb lists only in-frame clones, some missing. The sample lists 150,000 to 180,000 clones, more than 60% occurring once. The germline V gene has CDR1 SQVTM and CDR2 ANQGSEA. This CDR3 comprises 11 residues. V lost 6 bases and J lost 0, with 5 bases in between. The receptor was isolated from a woman between 40 and 55 years old in good health and CMV-seronegative. V gene TRBV29-1 combines with J gene TRBJ1-2; D unclear. The sequenced sample was PBMCs. This CDR3 is CSVATNYGYTF. The CDR3 DNA sequence: TGCAGCGTAGCTACTAACTATGGCTACACCTTC.